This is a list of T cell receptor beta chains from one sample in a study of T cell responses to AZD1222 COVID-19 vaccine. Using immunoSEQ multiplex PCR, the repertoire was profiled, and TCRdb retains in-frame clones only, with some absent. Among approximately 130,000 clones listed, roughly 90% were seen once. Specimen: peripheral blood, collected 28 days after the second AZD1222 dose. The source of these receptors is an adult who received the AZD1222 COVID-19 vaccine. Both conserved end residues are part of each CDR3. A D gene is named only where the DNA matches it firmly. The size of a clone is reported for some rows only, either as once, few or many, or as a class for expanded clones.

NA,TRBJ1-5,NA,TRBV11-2,TGTGCCAGCAGCCCGACAGGTCAGCCCCAGCATTTT,CASSPTGQPQHF
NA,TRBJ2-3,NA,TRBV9,TGTGCCAGCAGCTACCGACAGATCAACACAGATACGCAGTATTTT,CASSYRQINTDTQYF
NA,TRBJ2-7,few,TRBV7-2,TGTGCCAGCAGCTCTCGACATGACTCCTACGAGCAGTACTTC,CASSSRHDSYEQYF
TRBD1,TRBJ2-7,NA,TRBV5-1,TGCGCCAGCAGCGTGGGACAGGGACACTACGAGCAGTACTTC,CASSVGQGHYEQYF
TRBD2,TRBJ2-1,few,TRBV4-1,TGCGCCAGCAGCCAAGAGGAGCGGGAAGCCTACAATGAGCAGTTCTTC,CASSQEEREAYNEQFF
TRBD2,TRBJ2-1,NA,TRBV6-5,TGTGCCAGCCCCGGGACTAGTAACTACAATGAGCAGTTCTTC,CASPGTSNYNEQFF
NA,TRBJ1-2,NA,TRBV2,TGTGCCAGCATTCTCGGGACGGTATATGGCTACACCTTC,CASILGTVYGYTF
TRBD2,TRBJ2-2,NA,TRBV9,TGTGCCAGCAGCGCCACACTAGCGGGGCTAGGGAACACCGGGGAGCTGTTTTTT,CASSATLAGLGNTGELFF
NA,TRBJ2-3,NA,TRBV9,TGTGCCAGCAGCGTAGGAGATACGCAGTATTTT,CASSVGDTQYF
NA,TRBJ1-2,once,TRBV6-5,TGTGCCAGCAGGGGAGGAGCTTCCTATGGCTACACCTTC,CASRGGASYGYTF
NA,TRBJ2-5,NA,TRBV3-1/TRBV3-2,TGTGCCAGCAGCCTAATAACAGGGTACACAGAGACCCAGTACTTC,CASSLITGYTETQYF
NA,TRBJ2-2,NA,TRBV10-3,TGTGCCACAAAAACGGGGGATCTGAACACCGGGGAGCTGTTTTTT,CATKTGDLNTGELFF
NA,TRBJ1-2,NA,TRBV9,TGTGCCAGCAGCGTAGGACAGTTCCATGGCTACACCTTC,CASSVGQFHGYTF
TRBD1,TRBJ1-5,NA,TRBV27,TGTGCCAGCTCCATACAGGGGTACCCGAATCAGCCCCAGCATTTT,CASSIQGYPNQPQHF
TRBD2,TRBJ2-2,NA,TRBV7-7,TGTGCCAGCAGGCGGGGGACGGACACCGGGGAGCTGTTTTTT,CASRRGTDTGELFF
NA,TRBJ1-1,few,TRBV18,TGTGCCAGCTCACCAATCCAGGGCGGAGGGAGCACTGAAGCTTTCTTT,CASSPIQGGGSTEAFF
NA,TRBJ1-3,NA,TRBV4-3,TGCGCCAGCAGCCAGATCGGGACCCACGGAAACACCATATATTTT,CASSQIGTHGNTIYF